Listed below are T cell receptor beta chains from one sample, sequenced in a study of blood T cells in healthy people across ages. A single record per CDR3 protein comes from TCRdb applying MiXCR to the 5' RACE reads. The sample records fewer than 2,000,000 distinct CDR3 sequences, approximately 39% being singletons. Material for sequencing was blood. These receptor sequences come from a human donor in good health. The conserved cysteine and the conserved F or W are not part of the CDR3 here. Fields, in order: J gene, V gene, CDR3 protein.

TRBJ2-7 | TRBV6-6 | ASSPGQRYSYEQY
TRBJ1-2 | TRBV12-3/TRBV12-4 | ASSPRHNRGYT
TRBJ1-2 | TRBV28 | ASSSTGPHGYT
TRBJ2-7 | TRBV15 | ATSRDPDRVEQY
TRBJ2-3 | TRBV7-3 | ASSSDRTATDTQY
TRBJ2-3 | TRBV6-2/TRBV6-3 | ASRLAGSQDTQY
TRBJ2-7 | TRBV12-3/TRBV12-4 | ACSRTLGEQY
TRBJ2-2 | TRBV6-5 | ASSSPRGQGDTGELF
TRBJ2-3 | TRBV4-3 | ASSQSPGTSGGAQY
TRBJ1-2 | TRBV3-1 | ASSHDMPYGYT
TRBJ2-7 | TRBV5-4 | AIAGTETGTYEQY
TRBJ2-7 | TRBV7-2 | ASSLRAGGEEQY
TRBJ1-1 | TRBV9 | ASSVSIGTNTEAF
- | TRBV7-2 | ASSLAARDYEQY
TRBJ1-6 | TRBV19 | ASSIGGHSPLH
TRBJ2-5 | TRBV10-3 | AISESGQVEGKTQY
TRBJ1-1 | TRBV7-2 | ASSSRRVNTEAF
TRBJ2-3 | TRBV13 | ASSSQGSTDTQY
TRBJ2-5 | TRBV28 | ASSFPRTGEETQY
- | TRBV6-4 | ASSGGDRAETQY
TRBJ1-4 | TRBV28 | ASSFSSGIEKLF
TRBJ2-3 | TRBV29-1 | SVEASGMSTDTQY
TRBJ2-1 | TRBV28 | ASSSKQGYNEQF
TRBJ1-2 | TRBV20-1 | SAELGQGVVT
TRBJ2-5 | TRBV9 | ASSVGAGAARETQY
TRBJ2-5 | TRBV3-1 | TSSPTTSEETQY
TRBJ2-7 | TRBV6-4 | ASSGLGRVTYEQY
TRBJ2-7 | TRBV5-4 | ASSPGSIRTYEQY
TRBJ2-1 | TRBV5-5 | ASSFRDRGRDEQF
TRBJ2-1 | TRBV10-3 | AINRGRGYNEQF
TRBJ2-7 | TRBV7-9 | ASSLARTDYEQY
TRBJ1-2 | TRBV7-2 | ASSPQGTASVGYT
TRBJ2-3 | TRBV5-1 | ASSFERREDTQY
TRBJ1-2 | TRBV19 | ASSMRGNYGYT
- | TRBV5-1 | ASSLVGQALVEQY
TRBJ1-3 | TRBV20-1 | SAEQGSGNTIY
TRBJ2-1 | TRBV3-1 | ASSQDFVGEAYNEQF
TRBJ2-5 | TRBV29-1 | SVVKNEQY
TRBJ1-1 | TRBV7-9 | ASSSFNQGSSMNTEAF
TRBJ1-5 | TRBV5-1 | ASSPGGDQPQH
TRBJ2-1 | TRBV7-2 | ASSIPGPPYPEQF
TRBJ1-1 | TRBV5-5 | ASSWGTGRNTEAF
TRBJ2-7 | TRBV12-3/TRBV12-4 | ASSSSEAGSAYEQY
TRBJ1-2 | TRBV12-3/TRBV12-4 | ASSADGNGYT
TRBJ2-6 | TRBV9 | VSSPENTNVLT
- | TRBV20-1 | SARRPQPYQETQY
TRBJ2-3 | TRBV12-3/TRBV12-4 | ASNRGSSTDTQY
- | TRBV5-6 | ASSSAGPPYEQY
TRBJ2-4 | TRBV20-1 | SAEDRKKTHEQY
TRBJ2-5 | TRBV10-3 | AISDLGGVLAGETQY
TRBJ2-3 | TRBV24-1 | VTSDPRRGSTDTQY
TRBJ2-1 | TRBV29-1 | SRGTGSSNEQF
TRBJ2-1 | TRBV5-5 | ASSLGGFGYNEQF
TRBJ2-5 | TRBV7-2 | ASSFSVRETQY